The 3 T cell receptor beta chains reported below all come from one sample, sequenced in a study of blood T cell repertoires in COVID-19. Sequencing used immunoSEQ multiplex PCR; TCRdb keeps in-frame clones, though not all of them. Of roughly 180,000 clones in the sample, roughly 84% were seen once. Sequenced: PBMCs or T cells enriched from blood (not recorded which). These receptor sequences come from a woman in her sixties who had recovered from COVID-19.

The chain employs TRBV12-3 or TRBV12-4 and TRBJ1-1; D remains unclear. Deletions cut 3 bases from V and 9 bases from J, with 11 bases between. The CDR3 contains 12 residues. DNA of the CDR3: TGTGCCAGCAGTTTTGAAGGCAGGCAAGCTTTCTTT. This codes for CASSFEGRQAFF.

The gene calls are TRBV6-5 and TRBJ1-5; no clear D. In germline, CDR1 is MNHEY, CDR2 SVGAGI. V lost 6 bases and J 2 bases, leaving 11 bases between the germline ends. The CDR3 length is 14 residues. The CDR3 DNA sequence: TGTGCCAGCAGCCCCACATTCCGCAATCAGCCCCAGCATTTT. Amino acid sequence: CASSPTFRNQPQHF.

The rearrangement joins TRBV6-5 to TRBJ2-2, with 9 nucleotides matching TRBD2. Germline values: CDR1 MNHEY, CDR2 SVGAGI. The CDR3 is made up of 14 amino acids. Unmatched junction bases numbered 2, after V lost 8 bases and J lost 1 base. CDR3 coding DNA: TGTGCCAGCGTACTAGCGGGGAACACCGGGGAGCTGTTTTTT. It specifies CASVLAGNTGELFF.